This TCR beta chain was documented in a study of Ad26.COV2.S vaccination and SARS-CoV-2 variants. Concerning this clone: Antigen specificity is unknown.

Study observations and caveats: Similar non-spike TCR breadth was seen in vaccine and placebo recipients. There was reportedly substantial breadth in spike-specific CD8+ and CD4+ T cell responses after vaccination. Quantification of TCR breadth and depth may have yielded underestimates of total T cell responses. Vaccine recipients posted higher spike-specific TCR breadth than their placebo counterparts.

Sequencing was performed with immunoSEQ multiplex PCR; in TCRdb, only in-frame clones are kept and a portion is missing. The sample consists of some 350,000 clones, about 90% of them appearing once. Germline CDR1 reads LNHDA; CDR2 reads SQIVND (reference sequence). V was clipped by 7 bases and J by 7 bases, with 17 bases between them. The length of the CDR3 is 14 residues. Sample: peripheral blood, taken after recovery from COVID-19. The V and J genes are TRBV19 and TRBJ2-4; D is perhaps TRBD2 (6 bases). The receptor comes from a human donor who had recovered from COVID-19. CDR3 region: CASTPAGMQNIQYF. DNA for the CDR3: TGTGCCAGTACCCCGGCGGGAATGCAGAACATTCAGTACTTC.